This T cell receptor (beta chain) was sequenced for a study of T cells in Graves' hyperthyroidism and ophthalmopathy. Turning to the study itself: Peripheral blood was drawn at first diagnosis, prior to all treatment.

This clonotype was detected many times. What it recognizes is unknown. It was uncontrolled infection, other autoimmune disease, pregnancy or lactation that excluded patients. It was around 11 ml of fresh peripheral blood that supplied the PBMCs. There were TCR beta CDR3 regions amplified from RNA transcripts. The HTBI primer set was used in a first-round RT-PCR of the TCR CDR3. TCRdb analysed the multiplex PCR reads with MiXCR anew, one entry per CDR3 protein. The sample has hundreds of thousands of distinct CDR3 sequences, 14% seen once. Study-level points and caveats: Also found in blood were most expanded thyroid clonotypes above 0.001.

Source material: blood. This TCR came from a woman in her fifties or sixties with Graves' ophthalmopathy.

The CDR3 nucleotides are TGTGCCAGCAGCCAAGATTCATCGGGTTGGGAAGAGACCCAGTACTTC. It specifies CASSQDSSGWEETQYF. The V call is TRBV3-1, the J call TRBJ2-5; D remains ambiguous. This CDR3 is 16 amino acids long. V was clipped by 0 bases and J by 3 bases, with 14 bases between them. Per the germline V gene, CDR1 is LGHDT and CDR2 is YNNKEL (reference sequence).